These 5 T cell receptor beta chains were sequenced from one sample in a study of cytomegalovirus exposure and HLA in healthy donors. The primer mix had 60 Vbeta and 13 Jbeta primers. Using immunoSEQ multiplex PCR, the repertoire was profiled, and TCRdb retains in-frame clones only, with some absent. The repertoire holds under 200,000 clones, with around 83% as singletons. Sequencing was done on a sample of PBMCs. These receptors originate from a woman aged 18 to 35 in good health and CMV-seronegative.

V and J are TRBV10-1 and TRBJ2-7; 7 bases agree with TRBD2. CDR1 is WNHNN, CDR2 SYGVQD, per germline (reference sequence). V lost 7 bases and J lost 3; bases outside the gene matches: 9. The CDR3 sequence is 14 residues long. The CDR3 here is CASIKRDVLYEQYV. DNA of the CDR3: TGCGCCAGCATCAAGCGGGACGTACTCTACGAGCAGTACGTC.

V gene TRBV27 combines with J gene TRBJ2-1, with a possible D match to TRBD1 (6 bases). The CDR3 is made up of 15 amino acids. The germline V gene has CDR1 MNHEY and CDR2 SMNVEV (reference sequence). Trimming removed 4 bases from V and 6 bases from J, with 16 bases in between. CDR3 bases: TGTGCCAGCAGTTCCTACAGGGATATGGGCAATGAGCAGTTCTTC. Translating it yields CASSSYRDMGNEQFF.

The rearrangement joins TRBV13 to TRBJ2-5; a weak D match, TRBD2 (6 bases). Germline assignment: CDR1 PRHDT and CDR2 FYEKMQ (reference sequence). CDR3 length: 16 residues. The ends were cut back, 1 base at V and 1 base at J, with 13 bases in the middle. The CDR3: CASSLERATPQETQYF. The CDR3 coding sequence is TGTGCCAGCAGCTTAGAGCGGGCTACACCCCAAGAGACCCAGTACTTC.

The chain links TRBV11-3 to TRBJ1-4; 7 bases line up with TRBD1. The CDR3 runs 15 residues. V lost 7 bases and J lost 0; bases outside the gene matches: 5. CDR1 is SGHNT and CDR2 is YENEEA in the germline V gene. The CDR3 reads CASTTGDATNEKLFF. The CDR3 nucleotides read TGTGCCAGCACCACAGGGGATGCAACTAATGAAAAACTGTTTTTT.

V usage is TRBV5-4 and J usage is TRBJ2-7, with 8 bases lining up with TRBD2. CDR3 length: 15 residues. The V gene's germline CDR1 is SGHNT and CDR2 YYREEE (reference sequence). Trimming took 0 bases from V and 4 from J; bases not matched to a gene: 6. The CDR3 region has the DNA TGTGCCAGCAGCTTGGTCGGGGGGGCTGGGTACGAGCAGTACTTC. Translating it yields CASSLVGGAGYEQYF.